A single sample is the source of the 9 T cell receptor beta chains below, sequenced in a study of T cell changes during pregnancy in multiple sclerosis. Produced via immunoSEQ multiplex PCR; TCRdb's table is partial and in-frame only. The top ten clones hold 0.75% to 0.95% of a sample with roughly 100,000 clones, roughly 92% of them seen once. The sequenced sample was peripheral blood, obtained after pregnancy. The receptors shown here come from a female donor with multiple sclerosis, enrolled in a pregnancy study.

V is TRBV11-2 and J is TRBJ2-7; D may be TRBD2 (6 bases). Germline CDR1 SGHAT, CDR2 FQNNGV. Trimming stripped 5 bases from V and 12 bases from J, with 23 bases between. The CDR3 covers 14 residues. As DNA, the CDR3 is TGTGCCAGCAGCCCAACTGGGACTCGAGGCTCGGGGTACTTC. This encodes CASSPTGTRGSGYF.

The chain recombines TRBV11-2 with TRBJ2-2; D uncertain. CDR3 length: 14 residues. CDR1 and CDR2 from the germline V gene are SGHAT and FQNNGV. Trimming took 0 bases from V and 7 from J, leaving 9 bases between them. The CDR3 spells CASSLDRLVGELFF. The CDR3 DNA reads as TGTGCCAGCAGCTTAGATCGATTAGTCGGGGAGCTGTTTTTT.

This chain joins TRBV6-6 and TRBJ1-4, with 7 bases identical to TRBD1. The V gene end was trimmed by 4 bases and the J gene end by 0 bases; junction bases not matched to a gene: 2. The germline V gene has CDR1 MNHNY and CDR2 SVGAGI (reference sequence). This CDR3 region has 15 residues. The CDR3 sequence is CASSLTGATNEKLFF. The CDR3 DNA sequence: TGTGCCAGCAGTTTAACAGGGGCAACTAATGAAAAACTGTTTTTT.

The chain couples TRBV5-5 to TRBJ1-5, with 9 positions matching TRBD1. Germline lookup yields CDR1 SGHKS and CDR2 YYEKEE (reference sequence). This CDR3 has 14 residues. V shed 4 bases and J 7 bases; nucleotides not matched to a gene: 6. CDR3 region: CASSPGTGKQPQHF. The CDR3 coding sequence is TGTGCCAGCAGCCCCGGGACAGGGAAGCAGCCCCAGCATTTT.

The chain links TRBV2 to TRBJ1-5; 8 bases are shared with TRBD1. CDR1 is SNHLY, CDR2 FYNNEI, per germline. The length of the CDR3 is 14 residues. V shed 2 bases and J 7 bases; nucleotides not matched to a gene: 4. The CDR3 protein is CASSEQGAGQPQHF. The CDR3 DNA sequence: TGTGCCAGCAGTGAACAGGGGGCGGGCCAGCCCCAGCATTTT.

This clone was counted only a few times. The CDR3 DNA reads TGCGCCAGCAGCCAAATAGTATCAGGGGGACCCTACGAGCAGTACTTC. This sequence encodes CASSQIVSGGPYEQYF. The chain links TRBV4-1 to TRBJ2-7; 7 nucleotides match TRBD1. The trim removed 2 bases at V and 2 bases at J, leaving 9 bases unmatched. There are 16 residues in the CDR3. CDR1 MGHRA and CDR2 YSYEKL come from the germline V gene.

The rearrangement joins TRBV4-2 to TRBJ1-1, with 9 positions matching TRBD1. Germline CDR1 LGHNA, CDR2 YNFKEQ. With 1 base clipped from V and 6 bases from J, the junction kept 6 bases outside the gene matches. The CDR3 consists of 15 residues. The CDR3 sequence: CASSQVDRGDPEAFF. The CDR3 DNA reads TGTGCCAGCAGCCAAGTCGACAGGGGGGACCCTGAAGCTTTCTTT.

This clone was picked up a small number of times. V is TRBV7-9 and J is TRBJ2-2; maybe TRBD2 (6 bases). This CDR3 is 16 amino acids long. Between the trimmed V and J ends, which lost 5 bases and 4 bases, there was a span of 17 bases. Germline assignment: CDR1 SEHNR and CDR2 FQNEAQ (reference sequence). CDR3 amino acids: CASSRKAGLFTGELFF. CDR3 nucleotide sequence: TGTGCCAGCAGCCGAAAGGCGGGACTCTTCACCGGGGAGCTGTTTTTT.

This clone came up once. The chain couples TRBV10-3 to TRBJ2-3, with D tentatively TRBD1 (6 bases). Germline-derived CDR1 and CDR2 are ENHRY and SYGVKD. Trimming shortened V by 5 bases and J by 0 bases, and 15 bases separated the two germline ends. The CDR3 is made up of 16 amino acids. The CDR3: CAISSPLGASTDTQYF. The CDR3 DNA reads TGTGCCATCAGTTCCCCCCTGGGGGCTAGCACAGATACGCAGTATTTT.